This TCR beta chain was sequenced during a study of T cell responses to AZD1222 COVID-19 vaccine (dated by TCRdb to the early 2020s). Regarding the complete study: AZD1222 recipients with second doses at about 4 weeks or about 12 weeks were pooled, because spike-specific TCR depth and breadth did not differ between schedules. A total of approximately 240 trial participants underwent TCR sequencing, of whom 207 received two doses of AZD1222 and about 26 received two doses of the MenACWY control vaccine. Trial participants were enrolled by age into subgroups of 18-55, 56-69 and 70-plus years, and around 150, 29 and 61 TCR-sequenced participants, respectively, were included in these subgroups.

The CDR1 and CDR2 encoded by the germline V gene (reference sequence) are DFQATT and SNEGSKA. Spanning cysteine to phenylalanine, the CDR3 consists of 16 amino acids. Of all the DNA, just the CDR3 is kept, 48 bases in frame from base 1. At the junction V is shortened by 3 bases and J by 6 bases; bases outside the gene matches: 7. What this sample's time point label stands for: baseline before first vaccination. Vaccinee samples came from UK trials COV001 and COV002, including a single-blind randomized controlled phase 2/3 trial of AZD1222 (ChAdOx1 nCoV-19) in healthy adults. For TCRbeta chain sequencing, PBMC samples from trial participants were taken at day 0 and at day 28 after the second dose. The CDR3 regions of human TCRbeta chains were analyzed by immunosequencing. Processing in the source paper ran as follows. TCRs in the repertoires were compared against a reference library of SARS-CoV-2-specific TCRs that had been generated with the MIRA antigen-specificity platform. Breadth was defined as the fraction of unique TCRs that were SARS-CoV-2-associated. Depth was defined as the fraction of total T cells that were SARS-CoV-2-associated. Using the MIRA data, each spike-specific TCR was assigned both to the spike region to which the TCR was reactive and to a CD4 or CD8 class. Log10-transformed breadth and depth values were compared by one-way ANOVA with Sidak's multiple comparisons tests. Imported from immuneACCESS, the table was reduced by TCRdb to in-frame sequences with V and J called. These copies leave out some clones; in studies compared against another copy, an unresolved V gene accounts for under half, and the cause of the remainder is not known. That table furnishes V, J and clone size, whereas the DNA furnished D and trimming. The sample includes some 120,000 clones, with roughly nine tenths observed a single time. In total, the top ten clones hold 4% to 4.5% of the sample.

Study-level results and caveats: Reportedly, almost half of the unique spike-specific TCRs recognized epitopes lying outside the regions that are mutated in the B.1.351 and B.1.1.7 variants. The 56-69-year group was small, and its depth increase did not reach significance, likely because of low power. CD4 TCRs associated with the vaccine covered the entire spike protein, and the dominant responses were in regions 160-218 and 743-854. No day 14 peak-response samples were available, so repertoires were characterized only after the peak T cell response. Conclusions about previously exposed vaccinees were limited because only six AZD1222 recipients were SARS-CoV-2 seropositive at baseline. Participants were mostly white British and included more females than males, and it was suggested by the authors that clonal diversity may have been underestimated. Spike-specific TCR breadth and depth rose significantly after two AZD1222 doses compared with day 0 and with MenACWY recipients.

In the case of this clone: Its cognate antigen has yet to be identified. No much larger clonotype is one base removed from it; base qualities were not supplied.

The rearranged segments are TRBV20-1 and TRBJ2-2; 13 middle bases align to TRBD2. The receptor's source is an adult in good health. The source was peripheral blood, collected on day 0 of AZD1222 vaccination. CDR3 loop: CSASGTSGRAAGELFF. The bases are TGCAGTGCTAGTGGCACTAGCGGGAGGGCCGCCGGGGAGCTGTTTTTT.